This T cell receptor beta chain was observed in a study of CD8 T cells in ankylosing spondylitis. Preparation of TCR beta libraries was done by quantitative 5'-RACE with molecular barcodes. Each CDR3 protein is one row after TCRdb ran MiXCR on the 5' RACE reads. The sample includes some 240,000 distinct CDR3 sequences, 15% to 20% of them seen just once. In regard to this clonotype: What it recognizes is unknown.

Study conclusions and caveats: It was reported that disease-linked clones were significantly enriched in matched ankylosing spondylitis synovial fluid. For ankylosing spondylitis blood, a TCR beta motif of 8 or 9 highly homologous variants appeared characteristic.

The CDR3 is 14 amino acids. Germline CDR1 is LGHNA and CDR2 is YNFKEQ. The ends were cut back, 9 bases at V and 7 bases at J, with 18 bases in the middle. The TCR comes from a male donor with ankylosing spondylitis or in good health (not recorded which). The gene calls are TRBV4-2 and TRBJ1-4; D ambiguous. Sequencing was performed on blood, either unsorted or a sorted T cell fraction (not recorded which). CDR3 protein: CASHGRGASEKLFF. The CDR3 DNA sequence: TGTGCCAGTCATGGGCGGGGTGCGAGTGAAAAACTGTTTTTT.